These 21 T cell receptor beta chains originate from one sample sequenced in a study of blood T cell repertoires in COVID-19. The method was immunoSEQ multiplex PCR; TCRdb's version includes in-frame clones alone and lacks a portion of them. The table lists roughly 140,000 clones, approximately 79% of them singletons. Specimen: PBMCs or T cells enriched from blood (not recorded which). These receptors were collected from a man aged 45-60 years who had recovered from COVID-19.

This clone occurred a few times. CDR3 protein: CASSFADRGSEQYF. For the CDR3, the DNA is TGTGCCAGCAGCTTCGCAGACAGGGGTTCCGAGCAGTACTTC. The chain employs TRBV5-4 and TRBJ2-7; 8 bases align to TRBD1. Per the germline V gene, CDR1 is SGHNT and CDR2 is YYREEE (reference sequence). V was pared by 2 bases and J by 6 bases, with 7 bases of the junction left unmatched. The CDR3 covers 14 residues.

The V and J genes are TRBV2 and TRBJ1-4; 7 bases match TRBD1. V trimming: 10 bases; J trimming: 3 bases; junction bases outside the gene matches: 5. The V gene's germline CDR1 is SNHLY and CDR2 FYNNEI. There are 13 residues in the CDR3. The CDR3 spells CANRQGPNEKLFF. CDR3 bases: TGTGCCAACAGACAGGGACCTAATGAAAAACTGTTTTTT.

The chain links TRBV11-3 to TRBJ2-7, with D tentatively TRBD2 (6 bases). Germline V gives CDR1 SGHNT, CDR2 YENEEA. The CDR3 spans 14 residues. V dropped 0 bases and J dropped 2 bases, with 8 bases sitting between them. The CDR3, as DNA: TGTGCCAGCAGCTTAGAGCGGGGTCCCTACGAGCAGTACTTC. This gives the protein CASSLERGPYEQYF.

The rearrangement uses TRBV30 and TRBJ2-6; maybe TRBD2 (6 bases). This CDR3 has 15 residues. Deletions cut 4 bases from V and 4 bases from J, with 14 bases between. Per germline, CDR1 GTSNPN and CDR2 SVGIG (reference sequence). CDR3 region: CAWNLGGMGANVLTF. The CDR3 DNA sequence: TGTGCCTGGAATTTGGGGGGTATGGGGGCCAACGTCCTGACTTTC.

CDR3 nucleotides: TGTGCCAGCTCTACGCCACTAGCGGGGGTGAATGAGCAGTTCTTC. The encoded protein is CASSTPLAGVNEQFF. This chain joins TRBV18 and TRBJ2-1; 11 bases agree with TRBD2. CDR1 KGHSH and CDR2 LQKENI come from the germline V gene. V was clipped by 6 bases and J by 7 bases; unmatched bases: 8. The CDR3 covers 15 residues.

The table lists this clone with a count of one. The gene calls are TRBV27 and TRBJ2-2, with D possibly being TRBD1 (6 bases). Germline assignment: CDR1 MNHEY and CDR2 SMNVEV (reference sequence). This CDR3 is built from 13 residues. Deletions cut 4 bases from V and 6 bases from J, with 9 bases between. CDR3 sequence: CASSSQGAGELFF. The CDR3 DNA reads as TGTGCCAGCAGTTCACAGGGCGCCGGGGAGCTGTTTTTT.

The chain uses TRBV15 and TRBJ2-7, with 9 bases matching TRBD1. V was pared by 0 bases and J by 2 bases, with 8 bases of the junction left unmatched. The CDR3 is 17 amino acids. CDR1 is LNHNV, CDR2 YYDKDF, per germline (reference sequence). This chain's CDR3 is CATSRDIPGQGPYEQYF. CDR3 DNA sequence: TGTGCCACCAGCAGAGATATTCCGGGACAGGGACCCTACGAGCAGTACTTC. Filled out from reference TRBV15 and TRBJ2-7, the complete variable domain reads DAMVIQNPRYQVTQFGKPVTLSCSQTLNHNVMYWYQQKSSQAPKLLFHYYDKDFNNEADTPDNFQSRRPNTSFCFLDIRSPGLGDTAMYLCATSRDIPGQGPYEQYFGPGTRLTVT.

CDR3 DNA: TGTGCCAGCAGCCAAGAAGACAGGCGCTATGGCTACACCTTC. It translates to CASSQEDRRYGYTF. The chain links TRBV3-1 (or the pseudogene TRBV3-2) to TRBJ1-2; a weak D match, TRBD1 (6 bases). The germline V and J ends were trimmed by 0 bases and 4 bases, with 9 bases remaining between them. The CDR3 is 14 residues long. Germline V gives CDR1 LGHDT, CDR2 YNNKEL (reference sequence).

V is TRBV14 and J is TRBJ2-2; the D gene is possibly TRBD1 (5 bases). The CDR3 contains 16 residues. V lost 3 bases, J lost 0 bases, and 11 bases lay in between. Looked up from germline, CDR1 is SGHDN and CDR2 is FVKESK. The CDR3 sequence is CASSQRTGSNTGELFF. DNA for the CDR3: TGTGCCAGCAGCCAGAGAACAGGTTCGAACACCGGGGAGCTGTTTTTT.

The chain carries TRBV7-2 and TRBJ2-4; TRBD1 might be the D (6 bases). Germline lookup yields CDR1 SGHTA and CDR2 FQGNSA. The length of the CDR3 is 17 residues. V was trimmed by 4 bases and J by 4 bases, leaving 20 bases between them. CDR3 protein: CASSSALLGQFKNIQYF. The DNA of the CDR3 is TGTGCCAGCAGCTCCGCCTTGCTTGGACAGTTTAAAAACATTCAGTACTTC. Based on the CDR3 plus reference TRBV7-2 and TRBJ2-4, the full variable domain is GAGVSQSPSNKVTEKGKDVELRCDPISGHTALYWYRQSLGQGLEFLIYFQGNSAPDKSGLPSDRFSAERTGGSVSTLTIQRTQQEDSAVYLCASSSALLGQFKNIQYFGAGTRLSVL.

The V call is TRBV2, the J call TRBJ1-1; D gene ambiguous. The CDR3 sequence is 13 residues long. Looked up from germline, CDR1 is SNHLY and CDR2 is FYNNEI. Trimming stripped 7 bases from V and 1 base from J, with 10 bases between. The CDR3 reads CASNYMKNTEAFF. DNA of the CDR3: TGTGCCAGCAACTACATGAAGAACACTGAAGCTTTCTTT.

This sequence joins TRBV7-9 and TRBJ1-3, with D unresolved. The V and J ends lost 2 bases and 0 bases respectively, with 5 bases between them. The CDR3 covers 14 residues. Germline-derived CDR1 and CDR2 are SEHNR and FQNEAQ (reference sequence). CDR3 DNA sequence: TGTGCCAGCAGCTTATCCCTCTCTGGAAACACCATATATTTT. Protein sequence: CASSLSLSGNTIYF.

The CDR3 DNA follows: TGTGCCAGCAGCTTGACTAGCGGGACTTACAATGAGCAGTTCTTC. Translated, it gives CASSLTSGTYNEQFF. The chain carries TRBV7-3 and TRBJ2-1; TRBD2 matches at 11 bases. The J segment lost 4 bases and the V segment lost 3 bases, leaving 2 bases of the junction unmatched. The CDR3 covers 15 residues. CDR1 is SGHTA and CDR2 is FQGTGA in the germline V gene.

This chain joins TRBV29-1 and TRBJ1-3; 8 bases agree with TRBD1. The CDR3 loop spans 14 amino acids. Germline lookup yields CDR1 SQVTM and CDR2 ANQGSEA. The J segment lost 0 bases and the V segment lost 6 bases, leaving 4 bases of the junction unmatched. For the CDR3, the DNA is TGCAGCGTAGGGACAGGAAACTCTGGAAACACCATATATTTT. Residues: CSVGTGNSGNTIYF.

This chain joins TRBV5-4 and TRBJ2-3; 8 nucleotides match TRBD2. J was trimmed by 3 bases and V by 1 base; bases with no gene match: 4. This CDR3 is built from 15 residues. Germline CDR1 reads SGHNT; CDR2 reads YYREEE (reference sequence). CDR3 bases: TGTGCCAGCAGCTTGATTAGCGGGGTTACAGATACGCAGTATTTT. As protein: CASSLISGVTDTQYF. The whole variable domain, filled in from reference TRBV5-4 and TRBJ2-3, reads ETGVTQSPTHLIKTRGQQVTLRCSSQSGHNTVSWYQQALGQGPQFIFQYYREEENGRGNFPPRFSGLQFPNYSSELNVNALELDDSALYLCASSLISGVTDTQYFGPGTRLTVL.

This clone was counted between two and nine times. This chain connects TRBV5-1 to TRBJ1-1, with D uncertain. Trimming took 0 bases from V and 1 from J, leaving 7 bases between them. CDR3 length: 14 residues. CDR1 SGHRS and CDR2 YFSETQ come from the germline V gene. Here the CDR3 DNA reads TGCGCCAGCAGCTTGGGGGCAGCGAACACTGAAGCTTTCTTT. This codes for CASSLGAANTEAFF.

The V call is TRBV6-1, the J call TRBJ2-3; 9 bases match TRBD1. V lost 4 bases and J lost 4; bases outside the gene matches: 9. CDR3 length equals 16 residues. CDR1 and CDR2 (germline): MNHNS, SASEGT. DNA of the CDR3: TGTGCCAGCAGTGTCCCCGCCGGGACAGGGCCAGATACGCAGTATTTT. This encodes CASSVPAGTGPDTQYF.

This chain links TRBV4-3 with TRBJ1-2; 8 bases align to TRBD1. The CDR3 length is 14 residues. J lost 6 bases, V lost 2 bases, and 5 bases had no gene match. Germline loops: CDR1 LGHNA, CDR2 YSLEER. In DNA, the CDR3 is TGCGCCAGCAGCCAAATGACAGGGGTCGATGGCTACACCTTC. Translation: CASSQMTGVDGYTF.

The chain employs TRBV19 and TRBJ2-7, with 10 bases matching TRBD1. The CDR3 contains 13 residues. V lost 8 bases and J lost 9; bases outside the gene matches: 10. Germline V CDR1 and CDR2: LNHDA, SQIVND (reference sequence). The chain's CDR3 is CASPGTGAYGQYF. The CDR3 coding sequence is TGTGCCAGTCCCGGGACAGGGGCTTATGGGCAGTACTTC.

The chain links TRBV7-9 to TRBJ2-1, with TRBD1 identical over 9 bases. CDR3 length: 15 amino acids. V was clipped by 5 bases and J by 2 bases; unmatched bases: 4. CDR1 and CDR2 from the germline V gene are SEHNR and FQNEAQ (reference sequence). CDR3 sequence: CASSTDRGAYNEQFF. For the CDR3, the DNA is TGTGCCAGCAGCACAGACAGGGGGGCCTACAATGAGCAGTTCTTC.

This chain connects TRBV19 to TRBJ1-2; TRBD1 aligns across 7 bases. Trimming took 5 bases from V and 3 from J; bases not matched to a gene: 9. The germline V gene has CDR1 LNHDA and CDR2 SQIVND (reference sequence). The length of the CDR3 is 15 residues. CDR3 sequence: CASSLLTGAYYGYTF. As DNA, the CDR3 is TGTGCCAGTAGTCTCTTAACAGGGGCTTACTATGGCTACACCTTC.